What follows are 14 T cell receptor beta chains derived from one specimen sequenced in a study of human T cells and chemical hapten exposure. Specified time point: patch test 2, 6 weeks after DPC sensitization. Noted treatment: therapeutic diphenylcyclopropenone sensitization with weekly scalp DPC. TCRdb used MiXCR to reprocess the RACE reads, holding one entry per CDR3 protein. The sample consists of a few hundred thousand distinct CDR3 sequences, nearly 6.5% of them appearing once. The starting material was whole blood, obtained in connection with sensitization to the hapten diphenylcyclopropenone (DPC). The source of these receptors is a young woman with alopecia areata. Some clones in this sample may be carry-over from other donors' samples.

This clonotype was counted many times. The chain couples TRBV12-3 or TRBV12-4 to TRBJ1-1; no definite D call. CDR3 length equals 15 residues. Trimming cost V 6 bases and J 1 base, with 15 bases left between them. CDR3 nucleotides: TGTGCCAGCAGCACCTGGGAACAGTCGAACACTGAAGCTTTCTTT. Protein product: CASSTWEQSNTEAFF.

V and J are TRBV7-2 and TRBJ1-1; no reliable D call. The CDR3 is made up of 12 amino acids. Trimming removed 5 bases from V and 7 bases from J, with 11 bases in between. The germline V gene has CDR1 SGHTA and CDR2 FQGNSA. The DNA for the CDR3 is TGTGCCAGCAGCCCATTAGGCCGTGAAGCTTTCTTT. It yields the protein CASSPLGREAFF.

In this sample, this clonotype turned up a few times. The gene calls are TRBV6-5 and TRBJ1-6; 8 nucleotides align to TRBD1. After removal of 4 bases from V and 2 bases from J, the junction contained 10 bases not matched to a gene. Germline values: CDR1 MNHEY, CDR2 SVGAGI. The CDR3 is 18 amino acids. CDR3 amino acids: CASSLGTTGGTYNSPLHF. The CDR3 DNA is TGTGCCAGCAGTTTGGGAACAACAGGGGGGACCTATAATTCACCCCTCCACTTT.

The chain joins TRBV5-6 to TRBJ1-6; 7 bases are shared with TRBD1. After removal of 2 bases from V and 7 bases from J, the junction contained 3 bases not matched to a gene. The CDR3 consists of 14 residues. Germline assignment: CDR1 SGHDT and CDR2 YYEEEE. The CDR3 DNA reads as TGTGCCAGCAGCTTCCGGGACAGCAATTCACCCCTCCACTTT. Protein: CASSFRDSNSPLHF.

The rearrangement uses TRBV3-1 and TRBJ1-1; no clear D. Germline CDR1 LGHDT, CDR2 YNNKEL (reference sequence). V lost 2 bases and J lost 1, with 8 bases in between. The CDR3 runs 14 residues. CDR3: CASSQIAGNTEAFF. The DNA for the CDR3 is TGTGCCAGCAGCCAAATCGCGGGGAACACTGAAGCTTTCTTT. Together with reference TRBV3-1 and TRBJ1-1, the CDR3 gives the full variable domain: DTAVSQTPKYLVTQMGNDKSIKCEQNLGHDTMYWYKQDSKKFLKIMFSYNNKELIINETVPNRFSPKSPDKAHLNLHINSLELGDSAVYFCASSQIAGNTEAFFGQGTRLTVV.

This clonotype was seen repeatedly, ten times or more. The V call is TRBV27, the J call TRBJ2-6, with D unresolved. This CDR3 has 13 amino acids. V was pared by 2 bases and J by 2 bases, with 1 base between. The germline gives CDR1 MNHEY, CDR2 SMNVEV (reference sequence). CDR3 in DNA: TGTGCCAGCAGTTTAACTGGGGCCAACGTCCTGACTTTC. This codes for CASSLTGANVLTF.

This clonotype was counted only a few times. The chain combines TRBV4-2 with TRBJ2-1; a weak D match, TRBD1 (6 bases). The CDR3 has 13 amino acids. V lost 2 bases and J lost 12, with 14 bases in between. Germline V lookup: CDR1 LGHNA, CDR2 YNFKEQ. In DNA, the CDR3 is TGTGCCAGCAGCCAAAGAAGGACAGTAAGGCAGTTCTTC. This translates into CASSQRRTVRQFF.

This clonotype was counted many times. This chain joins TRBV10-3 and TRBJ2-3; D may be TRBD1 (5 bases). V lost 2 bases and J lost 5, with 11 bases in between. Looked up from germline, CDR1 is ENHRY and CDR2 is SYGVKD. The CDR3 totals 14 residues. CDR3 DNA sequence: TGTGCCATCAGTGAGGACAGAATCGGAGATACGCAGTATTTT. The encoded protein is CAISEDRIGDTQYF.

This clonotype was seen at least ten times. This sequence joins TRBV29-1 and TRBJ1-5; D not certain. Germline CDR1 reads SQVTM; CDR2 reads ANQGSEA. This CDR3 region has 13 residues. Trimming pared 4 bases from V and 2 bases from J, leaving 9 bases between. The CDR3 loop reads CSVGVLGNQPQHF. Written as DNA, the CDR3 is TGCAGCGTTGGGGTTTTGGGCAATCAGCCCCAGCATTTT.

This clonotype occurred a few times. The V call is TRBV12-3 or TRBV12-4, the J call TRBJ2-1; D tentatively reads TRBD1 or TRBD2 (5 bases each). V was cut by 3 bases and J by 8 bases, with 14 bases left in between. The CDR3 runs 14 residues. The CDR3, as DNA: TGTGCCAGCAGTTTGTTCGGGGCCGGGGATGAGCAGTTCTTC. Translation gives CASSLFGAGDEQFF.

In its sample, this clonotype was seen a few times. V usage is TRBV6-5 and J usage is TRBJ1-1; D is uncertain. V lost 5 bases to trimming and J lost 2 bases, with 15 bases between them. Per germline, CDR1 MNHEY and CDR2 SVGAGI. This CDR3 comprises 15 residues. Written as DNA, the CDR3 is TGTGCCAGCAGTCGCACCCTCGACATCAACACTGAAGCTTTCTTT. Its protein product is CASSRTLDINTEAFF.

The rearrangement links TRBV6-5 to TRBJ1-3; a possible D gene is TRBD1 (5 bases). Trimming stripped 8 bases from V and 3 bases from J, with 17 bases between. Germline assignment: CDR1 MNHEY and CDR2 SVGAGI. There are 15 residues in the CDR3. The CDR3 protein is CASWMDTPVGNTIYF. CDR3 DNA sequence: TGTGCCAGCTGGATGGACACGCCGGTTGGAAACACCATATATTTT.

This clonotype was detected only a few times. The rearrangement joins TRBV10-3 to TRBJ2-6, with 9 bases matching TRBD2. There are 15 residues in the CDR3. Germline V gives CDR1 ENHRY, CDR2 SYGVKD. V was pared by 10 bases and J by 2 bases, with 6 bases of the junction left unmatched. The CDR3 loop reads CATHAGGAGANVLTF. DNA for the CDR3: TGTGCCACCCACGCGGGAGGGGCTGGGGCCAACGTCCTGACTTTC.

The chain carries TRBV6-2 or TRBV6-3 and TRBJ1-5; D not resolved. The V gene's germline CDR1 is MNHEY and CDR2 SVGEGT. V was shortened by 6 bases and J by 6 bases, with 9 bases between the two germline ends. There are 12 residues in the CDR3. The CDR3 DNA follows: TGTGCCAGCAGGGAGGTGAGTCAGCCCCAGCATTTT. It is translated as CASREVSQPQHF.